The clone carrying this T cell receptor (beta chain) was detected ten times or more. This sample stems from a study of blood T cell repertoires in COVID-19. Overall study: T cells, B-cell-depleted T cells, or PBMCs provided the cDNA or gDNA that served as material.

Living in about two dozen US areas, the participants were between roughly 18 and 90 years of age. Assignment of participants to cohorts was predicated upon participant-reported clinical history. Using immunoSEQ multiplex PCR, the repertoire was profiled, and TCRdb retains in-frame clones only, with some absent. There are around 250,000 clones in the sample; roughly four fifths occur only once, and about 5% lies in the top ten. Germline CDR1 SGHRS, CDR2 YFSETQ. The trim removed 3 bases at V and 8 bases at J, leaving 7 bases unmatched. CDR3 length: 15 residues. Sequenced material: PBMCs or T cells enriched from blood (not recorded which). The receptor was isolated from a man aged 35-49 years who had been exposed to COVID-19. The chain carries TRBV5-1 and TRBJ2-2; TRBD2 matches 10 bases. The CDR3 coding sequence is TGCGCCAGCAGCTCTAGCGGGAGCACCGTAGGGGAGCTGTTTTTT. This codes for CASSSSGSTVGELFF. The whole variable domain, remainder taken from reference TRBV5-1 and TRBJ2-2, is KAGVTQTPRYLIKTRGQQVTLSCSPISGHRSVSWYQQTPGQGLQFLFEYFSETQRNKGNFPGRFSGRQFSNSRSEMNVSTLELGDSALYLCASSSSGSTVGELFFGEGSRLTVL.